What follows is one TCR beta chain and its context. These data originate in a study of blood T cell repertoires in COVID-19. Study processing details: Estimated nucleated cell counts came from reference gene primer amplification. Using immunoSEQ multiplex PCR, the repertoire was profiled, and TCRdb retains in-frame clones only, with some absent. Clonal size and the V and J genes are those of that table, whereas D and trimming came from the DNA. The sample includes some 120,000 clones, 86% seen only once; the top ten take roughly 4%. This CDR3 is built from 13 residues. Germline V gene data show CDR1 as LNHDA and CDR2 as SQIVND (reference sequence). V lost 7 bases and J 7 bases, leaving 16 bases between the germline ends.

The chain carries TRBV19 and TRBJ1-1, with a possible D match to TRBD1 (5 bases). The source of this sequence is a middle-aged man with acute or convalescent COVID-19. Sequencing was carried out using peripheral blood. CDR3 sequence reads: CASTEGGRGEAFF. The CDR3 DNA is TGTGCCAGTACAGAGGGAGGGAGGGGTGAAGCTTTCTTT.